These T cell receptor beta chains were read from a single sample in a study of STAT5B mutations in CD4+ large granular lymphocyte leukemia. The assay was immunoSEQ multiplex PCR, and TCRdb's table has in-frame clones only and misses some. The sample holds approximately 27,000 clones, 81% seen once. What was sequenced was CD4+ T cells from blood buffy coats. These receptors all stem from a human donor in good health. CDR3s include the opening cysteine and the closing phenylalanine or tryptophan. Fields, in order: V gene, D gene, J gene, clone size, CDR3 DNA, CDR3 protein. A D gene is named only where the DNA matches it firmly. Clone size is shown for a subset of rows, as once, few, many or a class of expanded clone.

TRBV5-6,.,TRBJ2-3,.,TGTGCCAGCAGCTTAGGGGCCCACACAGATACGCAGTATTTT,CASSLGAHTDTQYF
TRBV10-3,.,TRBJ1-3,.,TGTGCCATCAGTGATGACTCTGGAAACACCATATATTTT,CAISDDSGNTIYF
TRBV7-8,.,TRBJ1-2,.,TGTGCCAGCAGCCAAACCGACTATGGCTACACCTTC,CASSQTDYGYTF
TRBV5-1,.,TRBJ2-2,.,TGCGCCAGCAACCCCGAGGGGACCGGGGAGCTGTTTTTT,CASNPEGTGELFF
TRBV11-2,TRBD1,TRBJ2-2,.,TGTGCCAGCAGCTTAGGGGGGACAGTGAACACCGGGGAGCTGTTTTTT,CASSLGGTVNTGELFF
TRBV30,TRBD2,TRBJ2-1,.,TGTGCCTGGAGGGGACTAGCATCGTCGAATGAGCAGTTCTTC,CAWRGLASSNEQFF
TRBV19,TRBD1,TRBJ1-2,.,TGTGCCAGTAGTATGACAGGGAAGGGCTACACCTTC,CASSMTGKGYTF
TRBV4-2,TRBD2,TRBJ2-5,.,TGTGCCAGCAGCCAAGATTTCGGACTAGCGGGGGGGCGAGGAGAGACCCAGTACTTC,CASSQDFGLAGGRGETQYF
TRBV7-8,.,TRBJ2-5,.,TGTGCCAGCAGCTTAATAGAACTACCACTGGAGACCCAGTACTTC,CASSLIELPLETQYF
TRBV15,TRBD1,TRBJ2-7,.,TGTGCCACCAGCAGAGACCCGGGACAGAACTACGAGCAGTACTTC,CATSRDPGQNYEQYF
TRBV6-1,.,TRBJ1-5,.,TGTGCCAGCAGTTTAACAGGGCTGGGAAATCAGCCCCAGCATTTT,CASSLTGLGNQPQHF
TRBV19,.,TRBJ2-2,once,TGTGCCAGTACCCCATGGGGGGACGCGAACACCGGGGAGCTGTTTTTT,CASTPWGDANTGELFF
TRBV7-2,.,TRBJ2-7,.,TGTGCCAGCAGCCCGGGCCCGGGACGCGAGTACTTC,CASSPGPGREYF
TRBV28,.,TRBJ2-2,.,TGTGCCAGCAGTCCGGCCGGTGGGGCGTCGAACACCGGGGAGCTGTTTTTT,CASSPAGGASNTGELFF
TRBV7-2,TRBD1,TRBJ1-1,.,TGTGCCAGCAGCTTGGGTGGGACAGCTGAAGCTTTCTTT,CASSLGGTAEAFF
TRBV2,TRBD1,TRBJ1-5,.,TGTGCCAGCAAGGACAGGGGGATCGATAGCAATCAGCCCCAGCATTTT,CASKDRGIDSNQPQHF
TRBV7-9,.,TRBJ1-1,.,TGTGCCAGCAGCTTAGAGTTAGGGCGAACTGAAGCTTTCTTT,CASSLELGRTEAFF
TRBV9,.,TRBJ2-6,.,TGTGCCAGCAGCGCCCGAGAGGAGCTGGACCCAGACTCTGGGGCCAACGTCCTGACTTTC,CASSAREELDPDSGANVLTF
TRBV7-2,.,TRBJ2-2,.,TGTGCCAGCAGCTTAGTCGGGGACACCGGGGAGCTGTTTTTT,CASSLVGDTGELFF
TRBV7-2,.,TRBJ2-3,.,TGTGCCAGCAGCTTAGTCGGAGTAGGAGATACGCAGTATTTT,CASSLVGVGDTQYF
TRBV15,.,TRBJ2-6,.,TGTGCCACCAGCAGACCTTGGGGGGGCCCTGGGGCCAACGTCCTGACTTTC,CATSRPWGGPGANVLTF
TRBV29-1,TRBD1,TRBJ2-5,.,TGCAGCGCCGGACAGGGGAGGGGTCCAGAGACCCAGTACTTC,CSAGQGRGPETQYF
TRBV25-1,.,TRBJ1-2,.,TGTGCCAGCAGTGCGGATCAGGGCTACACCTTC,CASSADQGYTF
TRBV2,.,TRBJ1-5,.,TGTGCCAGCAGTGAACGGGAGACTACGCCCCAGCATTTT,CASSERETTPQHF
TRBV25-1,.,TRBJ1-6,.,TGTGCCAGCAGTGAAGGTGGAAGCTCCTATAATTCACCCCTCCACTTT,CASSEGGSSYNSPLHF
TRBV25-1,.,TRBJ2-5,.,TGTGCCAGCAGTGTGGGTGAGACCCAGTACTTC,CASSVGETQYF
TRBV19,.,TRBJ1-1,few,TGTGCCAGTAGTACAGGCTTGAACACTGAAGCTTTCTTT,CASSTGLNTEAFF
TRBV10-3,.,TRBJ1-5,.,TGTGCCATCAGCCCCGGGACCGCTACAAATCAGCCCCAGCATTTT,CAISPGTATNQPQHF
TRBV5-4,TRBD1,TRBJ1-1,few,TGTGCCAGCAGCTCATCCTACAGGGGGCAGGACACTGAAGCTTTCTTT,CASSSSYRGQDTEAFF
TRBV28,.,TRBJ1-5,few,TGTGCCAGCACCTCACTGCCGGCCCAGCCCCAGCATTTT,CASTSLPAQPQHF
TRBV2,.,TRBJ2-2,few,TGTGCCAGCAGCCCTGCCAGGGCCGAGAGCACCGGGGAGCTGTTTTTT,CASSPARAESTGELFF
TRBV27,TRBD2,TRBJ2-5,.,TGTGCCAGCAGAGCTAGCGGCCAAGAGACCCAGTACTTC,CASRASGQETQYF
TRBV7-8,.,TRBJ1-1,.,TGTGCCTCCGAGGGCAGACCCGAGGACACTGAAGCTTTCTTT,CASEGRPEDTEAFF
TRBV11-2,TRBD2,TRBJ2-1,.,TGTGCCAGCAGCTTAGATCTAGCGGGAGGCCCTCAGTTCTTC,CASSLDLAGGPQFF
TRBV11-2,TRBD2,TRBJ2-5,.,TGTGCCAGCAGCTTTCCCGGCGGGAGGGCCCGGGAGACCCAGTACTTC,CASSFPGGRARETQYF
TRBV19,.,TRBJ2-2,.,TGTGCCAGTAGTCAACTGGGGTCCGGGGAGCTGTTTTTT,CASSQLGSGELFF
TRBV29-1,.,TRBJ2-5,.,TGCAGCGTTGAATTTCTCCGAGAGACCCAGTACTTC,CSVEFLRETQYF
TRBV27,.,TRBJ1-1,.,TGTGCCAGCAGTAGAAATGTAGGGTCGAACACTGAAGCTTTCTTT,CASSRNVGSNTEAFF
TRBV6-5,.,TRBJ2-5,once,TGTGCCAGCAGTTCATCCTTGGGCCGTCAAGAGACCCAGTACTTC,CASSSSLGRQETQYF
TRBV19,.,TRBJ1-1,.,TGTGCCAGTACATATCCCTCGGCCAGTAAAAACACTGAAGCTTTCTTT,CASTYPSASKNTEAFF
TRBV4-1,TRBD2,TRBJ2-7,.,TGCGCCAGCAGCCTGGGGGTTAGCGGGAGGGCTTACGAGCAGTACTTC,CASSLGVSGRAYEQYF
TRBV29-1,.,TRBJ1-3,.,TGCAGCGTTGAGGGGGGCGCTGGAAACACCATATATTTT,CSVEGGAGNTIYF
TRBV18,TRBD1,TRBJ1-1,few,TGTGCCAGCTCACCAGGGGGACAGGTGAACACTGAAGCTTTCTTT,CASSPGGQVNTEAFF
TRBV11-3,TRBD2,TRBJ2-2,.,TGTGCCAGCAGCCCTCGGGCGGGAGGTATCGCCGGGGAGCTGTTTTTT,CASSPRAGGIAGELFF
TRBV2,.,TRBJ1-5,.,TGTGCCAGCAGAAGCAGCCTCAATCAGCCCCAGCATTTT,CASRSSLNQPQHF
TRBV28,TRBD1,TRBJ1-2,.,TGTGCCAGCAGTTTCCAGGACAGGGGGAGTGGCTACACCTTC,CASSFQDRGSGYTF
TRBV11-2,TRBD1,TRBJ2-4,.,TGTGCCAGCAGCCCTAGGACAGGGGGGATAGCCAAAAACATTCAGTACTTC,CASSPRTGGIAKNIQYF
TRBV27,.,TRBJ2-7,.,TGTGCCAGCAGTTTGTTACAGGGCTCCTACGAGCAGTACTTC,CASSLLQGSYEQYF
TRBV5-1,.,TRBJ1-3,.,TGCGCCAGCAGCTTAGACAAAGGAAACACCATATATTTT,CASSLDKGNTIYF
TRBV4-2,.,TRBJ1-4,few,TGTGCCAGCAGCCAAGATACAGCTAGGGCAGTTAATGAAAAACTGTTTTTT,CASSQDTARAVNEKLFF
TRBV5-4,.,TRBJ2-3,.,TGTGCCAGCAGCTTGGTGGGGGTCGGTACGCAGTATTTT,CASSLVGVGTQYF
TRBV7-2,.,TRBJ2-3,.,TGTGCCAGCAGTAGCGTCGGGAGCTCCGCAGATACGCAGTATTTT,CASSSVGSSADTQYF
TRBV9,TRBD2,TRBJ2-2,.,TGTGCCAGCAGCCGGACTAGCGGAAACACCGGGGAGCTGTTTTTT,CASSRTSGNTGELFF
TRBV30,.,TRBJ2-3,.,TGTGCCTGGGCCTTCCTTAGCGGACGCACAGATACGCAGTATTTT,CAWAFLSGRTDTQYF
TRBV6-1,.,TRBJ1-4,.,TGTGCCAGCAGTCTGCAGGGGAATAATGAAAAACTGTTTTTT,CASSLQGNNEKLFF
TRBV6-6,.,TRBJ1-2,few,TGTGCCAGCAGTCCCCAAACAGGGAACTATGGCTACACCTTC,CASSPQTGNYGYTF